A selection of T cell receptor beta chains follows, all from one sample in a study of cytomegalovirus exposure and HLA in healthy donors. The protocol was immunoSEQ multiplex PCR, while the TCRdb copy is restricted to in-frame clones and leaves out a portion. The table lists about 140,000 clones, about 80% of them singletons, with approximately 1.8% in the top ten. Sequenced sample: PBMCs. The receptors originated from a man aged 35-49 years in good health and CMV-seronegative. CDR3s include the opening cysteine and the closing phenylalanine or tryptophan. A D gene is named only where the DNA matches it firmly. Only some rows state a clone size, as once, few, many or a class for expanded clones.

V: TRBV18
J: TRBJ2-7
D: TRBD1
size: -
DNA: TGTGCCAGCTCACCACCCACTGGACAGGGCGAGTACGAGCAGTACTTC
CDR3: CASSPPTGQGEYEQYF

V: TRBV29-1
J: TRBJ2-5
D: -
size: -
DNA: TGCAGCGGGGTGGGGAGCAGGGGAGAGACCCAGTACTTC
CDR3: CSGVGSRGETQYF

V: TRBV14
J: TRBJ2-3
D: -
size: -
DNA: TGTGCCAGCAGCTCAAGTCGGGATACGCAGTATTTT
CDR3: CASSSSRDTQYF

V: TRBV4-3
J: TRBJ2-7
D: -
size: -
DNA: TGCGCCAGCAGCCAAGAGGGGGGCTACGAGCAGTACTTC
CDR3: CASSQEGGYEQYF

V: TRBV5-1
J: TRBJ2-1
D: TRBD2
size: -
DNA: TGCGCCAGCAGCTTGGTATTAGCGGGAGGGGTATACAATGAGCAGTTCTTC
CDR3: CASSLVLAGGVYNEQFF

V: TRBV4-1
J: TRBJ2-7
D: TRBD1
size: -
DNA: TGCGCCAGCAGCCCCCGACAGGGTCGGGACGAGCAGTACTTC
CDR3: CASSPRQGRDEQYF

V: TRBV30
J: TRBJ2-5
D: TRBD2
size: -
DNA: TGTGCCTGGAGCAAACTAGCGGGGATGGAGACCCAGTACTTC
CDR3: CAWSKLAGMETQYF

V: TRBV7-7
J: TRBJ2-1
D: -
size: -
DNA: TGTGCCAGCAGCTTAGAGAAGGGGGCGGGAAATGAGCAGTTCTTC
CDR3: CASSLEKGAGNEQFF

V: TRBV27
J: TRBJ2-5
D: TRBD2
size: -
DNA: TGTGCCAGCAGTCTCCTTAGCGGGGGGGCCCAAGAGACCCAGTACTTC
CDR3: CASSLLSGGAQETQYF

V: TRBV7-8
J: TRBJ1-2
D: TRBD1
size: few
DNA: TGTGCCAGCAGCCCTGACAGGGGCTCTGGCTACACCTTC
CDR3: CASSPDRGSGYTF

V: TRBV12-2
J: TRBJ2-7
D: -
size: -
DNA: TGTGCAAGTCGCTCACCGGGGGAGGACAGGGGTGGCGAGCAGTACTTC
CDR3: CASRSPGEDRGGEQYF

V: TRBV29-1
J: TRBJ2-3
D: -
size: once
DNA: TGCAGCGTTGAGAGTGATACGCAGTATTTT
CDR3: CSVESDTQYF

V: TRBV5-6
J: TRBJ1-3
D: -
size: -
DNA: TGTGCCAGCAGCTCCTGGCCGGAGAGCTCTGGAAACACCATATATTTT
CDR3: CASSSWPESSGNTIYF

V: TRBV7-9
J: TRBJ1-6
D: -
size: once
DNA: TGTGCCAGCAGCTTAGGGAGGGGTAGCAATTCACCCCTCCACTTT
CDR3: CASSLGRGSNSPLHF

V: TRBV9
J: TRBJ1-1
D: TRBD1
size: -
DNA: TGTGCCAGCAGCGCTAGGGACAGCAACACTGAAGCTTTCTTT
CDR3: CASSARDSNTEAFF

V: TRBV9
J: TRBJ1-3
D: -
size: few
DNA: TGTGCCAGCAGTGTTGACAGTTCTGGAAACACCATATATTTT
CDR3: CASSVDSSGNTIYF

V: TRBV18
J: TRBJ2-3
D: TRBD1
size: once
DNA: TGTGCCAGCTCACCATCCCTGACAGGGGATACAGATACGCAGTATTTT
CDR3: CASSPSLTGDTDTQYF

V: TRBV7-2
J: TRBJ2-1
D: -
size: once
DNA: TGTGCCAGCAGCTTATATTCAGGAGAGGGTTATTATGAGCAGTTCTTC
CDR3: CASSLYSGEGYYEQFF